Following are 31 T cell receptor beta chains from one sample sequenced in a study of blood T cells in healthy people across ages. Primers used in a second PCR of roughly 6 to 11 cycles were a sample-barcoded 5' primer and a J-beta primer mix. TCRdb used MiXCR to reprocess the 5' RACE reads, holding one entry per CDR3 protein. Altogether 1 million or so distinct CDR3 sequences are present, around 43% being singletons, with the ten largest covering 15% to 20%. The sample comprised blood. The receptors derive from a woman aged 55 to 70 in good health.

The CDR3 bases are TGCAGCGTTGTGGGTAGCGGGAGGGCCAGGACCTACAATGAGCAGTTCTTC. As protein: CSVVGSGRARTYNEQFF. The chain has TRBV29-1 and TRBJ2-1; 11 nucleotides match TRBD2. The germline V gene encodes CDR1 SQVTM and CDR2 ANQGSEA. CDR3 length: 17 residues. V dropped 4 bases and J dropped 2; count of bases not matched to a gene: 10.

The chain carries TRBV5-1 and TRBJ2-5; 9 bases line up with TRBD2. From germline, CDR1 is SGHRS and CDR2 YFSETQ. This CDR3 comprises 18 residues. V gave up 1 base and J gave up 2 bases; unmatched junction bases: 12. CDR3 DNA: TGCGCCAGCAGCTTGAAAGGGACTAGCCCCTTCATTCAAGAGACCCAGTACTTC. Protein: CASSLKGTSPFIQETQYF.

The DNA of the CDR3 is TGCAGTGCTACAACCGGACTAGCGGGGATACAAGAGACCCAGTACTTC. Protein product: CSATTGLAGIQETQYF. The chain recombines TRBV20-1 with TRBJ2-5; TRBD2 agrees at 12 bases. The V gene end was trimmed by 4 bases and the J gene end by 2 bases; junction bases not matched to a gene: 8. In germline, CDR1 is DFQATT, CDR2 SNEGSKA (reference sequence). CDR3 length: 16 amino acids.

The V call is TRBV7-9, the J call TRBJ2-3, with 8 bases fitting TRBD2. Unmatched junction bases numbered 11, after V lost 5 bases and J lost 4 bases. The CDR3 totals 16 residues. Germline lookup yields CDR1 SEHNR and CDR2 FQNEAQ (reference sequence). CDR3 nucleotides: TGTGCCAGCAGCGCCGGGACTAGGGGGTTTCCAGATACGCAGTATTTT. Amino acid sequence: CASSAGTRGFPDTQYF.

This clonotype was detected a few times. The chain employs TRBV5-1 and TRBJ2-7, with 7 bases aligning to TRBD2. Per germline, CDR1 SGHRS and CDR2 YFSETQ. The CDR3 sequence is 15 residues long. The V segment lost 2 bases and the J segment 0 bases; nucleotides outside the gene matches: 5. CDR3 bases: TGCGCCAGCAGCTTCCGGAGCGGGAACTCCTACGAGCAGTACTTC. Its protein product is CASSFRSGNSYEQYF. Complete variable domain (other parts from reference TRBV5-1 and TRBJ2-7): KAGVTQTPRYLIKTRGQQVTLSCSPISGHRSVSWYQQTPGQGLQFLFEYFSETQRNKGNFPGRFSGRQFSNSRSEMNVSTLELGDSALYLCASSFRSGNSYEQYFGPGTRLTVT.

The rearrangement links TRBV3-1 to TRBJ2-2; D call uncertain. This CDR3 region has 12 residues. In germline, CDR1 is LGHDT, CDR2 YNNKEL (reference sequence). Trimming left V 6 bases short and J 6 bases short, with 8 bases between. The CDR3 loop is CASRGRAGELFF. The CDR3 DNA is TGTGCCAGCAGGGGAAGGGCCGGGGAGCTGTTTTTT.

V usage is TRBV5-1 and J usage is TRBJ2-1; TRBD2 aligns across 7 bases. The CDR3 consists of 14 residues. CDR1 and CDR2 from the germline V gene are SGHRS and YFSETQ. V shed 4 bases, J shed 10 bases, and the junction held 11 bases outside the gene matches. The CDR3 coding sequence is TGCGCCAGCAGCGGGGGACTAACTGAATACGAGCAGTTCTTC. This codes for CASSGGLTEYEQFF.

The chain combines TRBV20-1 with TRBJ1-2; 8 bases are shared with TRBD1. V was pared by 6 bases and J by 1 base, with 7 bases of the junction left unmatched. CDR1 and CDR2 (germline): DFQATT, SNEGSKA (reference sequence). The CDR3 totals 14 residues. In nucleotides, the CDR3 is TGCAGTGCAGAACCAGGGGGCAATAACTATGGCTACACCTTC. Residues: CSAEPGGNNYGYTF.

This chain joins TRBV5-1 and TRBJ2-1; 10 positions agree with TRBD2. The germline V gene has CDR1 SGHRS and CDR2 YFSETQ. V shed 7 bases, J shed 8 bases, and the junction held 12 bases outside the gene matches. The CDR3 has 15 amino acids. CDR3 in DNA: TGCGCCAGCCGCCCGGCCAGCGGGAGGGCCGATGAGCAGTTCTTC. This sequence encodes CASRPASGRADEQFF.

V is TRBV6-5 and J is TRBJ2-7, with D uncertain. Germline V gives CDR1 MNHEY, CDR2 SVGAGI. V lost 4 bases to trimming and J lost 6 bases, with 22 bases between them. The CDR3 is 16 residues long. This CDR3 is CASSFTGSLRGGEQYF. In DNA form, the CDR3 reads TGTGCCAGCAGTTTCACCGGGTCCCTGAGAGGTGGCGAGCAGTACTTC.

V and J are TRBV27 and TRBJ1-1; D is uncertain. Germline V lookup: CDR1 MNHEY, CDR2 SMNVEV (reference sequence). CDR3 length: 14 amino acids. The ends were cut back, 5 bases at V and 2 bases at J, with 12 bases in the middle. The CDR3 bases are TGTGCCAGCAGTCTAGAGGTCACCAACACTGAAGCTTTCTTT. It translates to CASSLEVTNTEAFF.

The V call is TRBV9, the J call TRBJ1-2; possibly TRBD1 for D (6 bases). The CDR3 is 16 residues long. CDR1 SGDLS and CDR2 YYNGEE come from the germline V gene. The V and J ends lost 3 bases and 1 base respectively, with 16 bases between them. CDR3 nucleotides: TGTGCCAGCAGCGAGGGGGGAACAGGCGTTAACTATGGCTACACCTTC. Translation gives CASSEGGTGVNYGYTF.

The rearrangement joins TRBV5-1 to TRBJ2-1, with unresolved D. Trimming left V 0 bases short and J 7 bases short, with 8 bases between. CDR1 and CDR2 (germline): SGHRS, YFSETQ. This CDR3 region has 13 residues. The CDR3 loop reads CASSLAEANEQFF. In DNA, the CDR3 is TGCGCCAGCAGCTTGGCCGAAGCGAATGAGCAGTTCTTC.

The CDR3 is CASSPSGRLDEQYF. The CDR3 coding sequence is TGCGCCAGCAGCCCCAGCGGGAGGTTGGACGAGCAGTACTTC. The V and J genes are TRBV4-1 and TRBJ2-7; 9 positions agree with TRBD2. With 4 bases clipped from V and 5 bases from J, the junction kept 6 bases outside the gene matches. The CDR3 has 14 residues. Germline CDR1 MGHRA, CDR2 YSYEKL.

The CDR3 here is CARLRLFWTGPPGGEQYF. The CDR3 DNA reads as TGTGCCAGACTCAGATTATTTTGGACAGGGCCCCCAGGCGGGGAGCAGTACTTC. The chain has TRBV7-9 and TRBJ2-4; TRBD1 aligns across 8 bases. This CDR3 comprises 18 residues. The germline V gene has CDR1 SEHNR and CDR2 FQNEAQ (reference sequence). V lost 9 bases and J lost 13; bases outside the gene matches: 29.

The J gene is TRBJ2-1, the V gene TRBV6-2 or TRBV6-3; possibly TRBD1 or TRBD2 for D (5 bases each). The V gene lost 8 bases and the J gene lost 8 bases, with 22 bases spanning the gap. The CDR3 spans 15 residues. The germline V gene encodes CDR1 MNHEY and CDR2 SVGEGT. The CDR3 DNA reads TGTGCCAGCGGTCGAGGGGCTTCGGCCGTGTATGAGCAGTTCTTC. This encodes CASGRGASAVYEQFF.

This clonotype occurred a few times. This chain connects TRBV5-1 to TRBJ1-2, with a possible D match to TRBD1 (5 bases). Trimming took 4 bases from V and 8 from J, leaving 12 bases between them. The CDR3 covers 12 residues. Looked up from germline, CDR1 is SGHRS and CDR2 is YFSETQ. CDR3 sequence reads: CASSEGEGGYTF. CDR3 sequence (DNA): TGCGCCAGCAGCGAAGGGGAAGGGGGCTACACCTTC.

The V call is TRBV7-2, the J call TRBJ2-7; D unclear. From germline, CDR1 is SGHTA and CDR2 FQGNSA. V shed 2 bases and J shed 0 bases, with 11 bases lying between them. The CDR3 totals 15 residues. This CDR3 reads CASSLTRSSSYEQYF. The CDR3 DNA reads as TGTGCCAGCAGCTTAACAAGAAGTTCCTCCTACGAGCAGTACTTC.

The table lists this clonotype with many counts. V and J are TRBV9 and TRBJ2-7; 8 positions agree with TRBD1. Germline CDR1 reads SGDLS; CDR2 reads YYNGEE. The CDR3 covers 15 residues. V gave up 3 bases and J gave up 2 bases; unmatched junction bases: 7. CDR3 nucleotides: TGTGCCAGCAGCGCCGGACAGGGACCGACCTACGAGCAGTACTTC. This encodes CASSAGQGPTYEQYF.

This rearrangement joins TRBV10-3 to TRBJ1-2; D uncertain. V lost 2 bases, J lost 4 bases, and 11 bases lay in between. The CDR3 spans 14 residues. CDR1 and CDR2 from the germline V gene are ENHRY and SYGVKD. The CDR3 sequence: CAISETFGTYGYTF. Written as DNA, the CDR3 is TGTGCCATCAGTGAGACATTTGGCACCTATGGCTACACCTTC.

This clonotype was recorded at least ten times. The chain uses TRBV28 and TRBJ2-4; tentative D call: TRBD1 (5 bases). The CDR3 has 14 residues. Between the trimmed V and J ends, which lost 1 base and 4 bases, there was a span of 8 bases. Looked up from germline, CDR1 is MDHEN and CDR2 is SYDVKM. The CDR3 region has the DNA TGTGCCAGCAGTTTATTCGACAGAAAAAACATTCAGTACTTC. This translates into CASSLFDRKNIQYF.

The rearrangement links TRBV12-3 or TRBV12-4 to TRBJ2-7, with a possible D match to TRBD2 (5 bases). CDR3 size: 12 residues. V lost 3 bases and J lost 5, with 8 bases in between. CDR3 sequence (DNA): TGTGCCAGCAGTTTCGGGGAAGACGAGCAGTACTTC. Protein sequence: CASSFGEDEQYF.

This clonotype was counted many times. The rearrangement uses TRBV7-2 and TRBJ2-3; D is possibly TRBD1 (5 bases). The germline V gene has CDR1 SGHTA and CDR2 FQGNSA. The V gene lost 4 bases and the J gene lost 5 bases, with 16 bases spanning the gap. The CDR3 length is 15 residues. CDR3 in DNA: TGTGCCAGCAGCTCAGGGCCCCAGGTAGTAGATACGCAGTATTTT. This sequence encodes CASSSGPQVVDTQYF.

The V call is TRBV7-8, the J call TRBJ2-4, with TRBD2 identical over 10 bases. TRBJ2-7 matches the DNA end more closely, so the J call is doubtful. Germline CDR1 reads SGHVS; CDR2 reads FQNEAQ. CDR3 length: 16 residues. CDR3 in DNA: TGTGCCAGCCGACGCAAGCGGGAGGGCCCCCCCTACGAGCAGTACTTC. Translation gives CASRRKREGPPYEQYF.

The CDR3 loop is CASSSPPLPSSYEQYF. In DNA form, the CDR3 reads TGTGCCAGCAGCTCACCCCCTCTACCGAGCTCCTACGAGCAGTACTTC. This sequence joins TRBV7-8 and TRBJ2-7; D unclear. The germline V gene has CDR1 SGHVS and CDR2 FQNEAQ. CDR3 length equals 16 residues. With 4 bases removed from V and 0 bases from J, the gap between germline ends came to 16 bases.

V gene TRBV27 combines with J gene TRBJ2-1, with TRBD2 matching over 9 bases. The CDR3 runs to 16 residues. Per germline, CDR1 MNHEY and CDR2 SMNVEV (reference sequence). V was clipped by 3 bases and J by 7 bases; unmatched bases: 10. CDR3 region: CASSLSFSGSRNEQFF. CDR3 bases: TGTGCCAGCAGTTTGTCATTTAGCGGGAGTCGGAATGAGCAGTTCTTC.

The CDR3 loop is CASSFVGRDNEQFF. CDR3 coding DNA: TGTGCCAGCAGTTTTGTGGGGCGGGACAATGAGCAGTTCTTC. V is TRBV12-3 or TRBV12-4 and J is TRBJ2-1; D assignment may be TRBD1 or TRBD2 (5 bases each). The CDR3 is made up of 14 amino acids. V dropped 3 bases and J dropped 5 bases, with 11 bases sitting between them.

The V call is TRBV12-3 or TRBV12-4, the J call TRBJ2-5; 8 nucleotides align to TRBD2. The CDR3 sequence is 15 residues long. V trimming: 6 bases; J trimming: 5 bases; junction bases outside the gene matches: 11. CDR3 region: CASSPGDSGTETQYF. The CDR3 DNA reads TGTGCCAGCAGCCCCGGTGATAGCGGGACGGAGACCCAGTACTTC.

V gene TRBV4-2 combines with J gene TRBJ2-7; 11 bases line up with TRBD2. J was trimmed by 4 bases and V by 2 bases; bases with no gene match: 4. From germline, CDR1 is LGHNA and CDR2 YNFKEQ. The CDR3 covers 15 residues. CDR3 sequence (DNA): TGTGCCAGCAGCCAAAGACTAGCGGGGACGTACGAGCAGTACTTC. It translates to CASSQRLAGTYEQYF.

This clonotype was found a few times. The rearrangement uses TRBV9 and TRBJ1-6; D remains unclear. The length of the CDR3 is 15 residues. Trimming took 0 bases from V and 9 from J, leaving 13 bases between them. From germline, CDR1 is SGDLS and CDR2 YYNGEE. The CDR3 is CASSVAPDSVSPLHF. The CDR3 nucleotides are TGTGCCAGCAGCGTAGCTCCGGACTCGGTTTCACCCCTCCACTTT.

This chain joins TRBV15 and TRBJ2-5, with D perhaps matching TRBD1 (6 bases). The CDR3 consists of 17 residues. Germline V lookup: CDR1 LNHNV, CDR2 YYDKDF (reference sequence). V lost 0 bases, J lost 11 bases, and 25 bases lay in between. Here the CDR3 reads CATSREASRRGGNEQYF. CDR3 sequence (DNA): TGTGCCACCAGCAGAGAGGCTAGCAGACGAGGGGGAAATGAGCAGTACTTC.